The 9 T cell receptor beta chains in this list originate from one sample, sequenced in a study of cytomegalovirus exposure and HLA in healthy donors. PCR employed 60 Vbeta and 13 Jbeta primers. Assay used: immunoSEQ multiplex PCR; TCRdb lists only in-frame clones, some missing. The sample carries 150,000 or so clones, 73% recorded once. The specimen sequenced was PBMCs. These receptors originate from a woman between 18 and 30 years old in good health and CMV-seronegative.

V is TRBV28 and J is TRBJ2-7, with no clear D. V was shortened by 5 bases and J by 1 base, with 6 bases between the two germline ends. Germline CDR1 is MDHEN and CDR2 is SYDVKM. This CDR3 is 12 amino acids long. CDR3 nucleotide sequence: TGTGCCAGCAGTATACTGTCCTACGAGCAGTACTTC. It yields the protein CASSILSYEQYF.

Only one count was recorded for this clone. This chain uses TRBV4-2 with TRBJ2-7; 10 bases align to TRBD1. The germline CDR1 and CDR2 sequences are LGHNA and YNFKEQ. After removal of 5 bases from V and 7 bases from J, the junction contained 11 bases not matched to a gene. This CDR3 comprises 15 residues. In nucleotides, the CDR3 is TGTGCCAGCAGCAGCCCCGGGACAGGGGCGGGGGAGCAGTACTTC. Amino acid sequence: CASSSPGTGAGEQYF.

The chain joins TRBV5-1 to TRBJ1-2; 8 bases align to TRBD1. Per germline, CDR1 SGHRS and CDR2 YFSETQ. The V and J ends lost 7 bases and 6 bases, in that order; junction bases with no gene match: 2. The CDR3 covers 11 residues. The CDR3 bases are TGCGCCAGCGGACAGGGAAATGGCTACACCTTC. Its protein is CASGQGNGYTF.

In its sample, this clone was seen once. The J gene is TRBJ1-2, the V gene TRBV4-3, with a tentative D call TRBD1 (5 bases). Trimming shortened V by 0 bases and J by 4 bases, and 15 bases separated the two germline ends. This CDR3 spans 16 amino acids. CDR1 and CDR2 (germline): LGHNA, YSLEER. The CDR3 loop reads CASSQERRRGGYGYTF. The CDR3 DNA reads TGCGCCAGCAGCCAAGAACGACGAAGGGGAGGCTATGGCTACACCTTC.

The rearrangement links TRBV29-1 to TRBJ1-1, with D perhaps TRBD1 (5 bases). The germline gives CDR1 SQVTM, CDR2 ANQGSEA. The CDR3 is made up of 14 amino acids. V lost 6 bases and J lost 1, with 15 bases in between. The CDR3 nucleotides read TGCAGCGTCCGGAGGGGAGGGCGGAACACTGAAGCTTTCTTT. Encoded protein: CSVRRGGRNTEAFF.

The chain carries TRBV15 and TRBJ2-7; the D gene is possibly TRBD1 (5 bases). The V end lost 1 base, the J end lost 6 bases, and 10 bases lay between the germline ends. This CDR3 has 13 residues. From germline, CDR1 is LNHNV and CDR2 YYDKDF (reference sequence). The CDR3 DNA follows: TGTGCCACCAGCAGAGCCCAGGGTCTCGAGCAGTACTTC. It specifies CATSRAQGLEQYF.

The CDR3 DNA reads TGTGCCAGCAGCTTATCCTCGGCGGGAGCCGAGACCCAGTACTTC. Residues: CASSLSSAGAETQYF. The rearrangement uses TRBV11-2 and TRBJ2-5; TRBD2 agrees at 7 bases. The germline gives CDR1 SGHAT, CDR2 FQNNGV. The CDR3 length is 15 residues. Losses at the gene ends were 2 bases for V and 5 bases for J; bases not matched to a gene: 8.

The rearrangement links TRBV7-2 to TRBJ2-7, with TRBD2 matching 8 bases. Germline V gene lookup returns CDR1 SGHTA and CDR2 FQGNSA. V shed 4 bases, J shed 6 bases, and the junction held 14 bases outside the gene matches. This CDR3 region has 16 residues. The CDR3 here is CASSSSPREGSFEQYV. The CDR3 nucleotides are TGTGCCAGCAGCTCTTCACCTCGGGAGGGGAGTTTCGAGCAGTACGTC.

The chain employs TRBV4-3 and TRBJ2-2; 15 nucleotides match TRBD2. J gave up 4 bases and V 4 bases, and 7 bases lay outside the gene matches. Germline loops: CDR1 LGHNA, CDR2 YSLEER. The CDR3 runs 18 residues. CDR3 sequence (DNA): TGCGCCAGCAGCCCCTGGACTAGCGGGGGGGAACCCACCGGGGAGCTGTTTTTT. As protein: CASSPWTSGGEPTGELFF.